This TCR beta chain came from a study of cytomegalovirus exposure and HLA in healthy donors (dated by TCRdb to about 2017). Study-level background: An earlier analysis of some 600 of the donors reported 276 Gb of sequence data and 95 million to 140 million unique TCR beta sequences obtained from around 170 million T cells. Rather than using new phenotypic data, the later analysis identified candidate immune exposures from TCR beta sequences and from how often those sequences occurred across donors. Both class I and class II loci were covered by HLA typing, at four-digit resolution. Donor age, sex, ethnicity and CMV serostatus were collected together with the repertoire data. Using immunosequencing, the study profiled T cell repertoires from 500 to 800 subjects and related those repertoires to cytomegalovirus serostatus. Typing coverage differed by locus: A, B, C, DRB1 and DQB1 were typed in about 629-630 donors, DQA1 in about 550, DPA1 in around 580, and DPB1 in about 450. To study patterns of TCR occurrence, a later analysis re-analyzed previously published TCR beta repertoires from around 660 donors and added high-resolution HLA genotyping. In a later genetic analysis, genome-wide SNP genotypes for about 55% of the roughly 700 donors were used, and that subset was treated as a discovery cohort. High-throughput TCR immunosequencing, statistical association of individual TCRs with disease status, and machine learning were combined to predict cytomegalovirus infection status. Among about 400 genotyped donors of the cohort, an average of around 240,000 unique TCR beta nucleotide sequences was sequenced per donor, of which about 19% were non-productive. An early release covering about 600 HLA-typed donors comprised approximately 290 gigabases of sequencing data and approximately 85 million unique TCR sequences. Along with the roughly 610-subject first cohort, a separate validation cohort of about 110 different subjects was used. All discovery cohort repertoires had been generated using a single sequencing platform. To decide whether each TCR beta V gene segment behaved as functional or pseudogenic, an earlier analysis of fewer than 750 of the donors relied on high-throughput TCR beta sequencing. Of the roughly 390 genotyped donors, over 70% fell in the genetic ancestry cluster associated with self-reported Caucasian donors. The study was designed to test whether signatures of past pathogen exposure could be identified by cataloging public T cell receptors. About five DR-DQ haplotypes were handled as single units for association and clustering, since linkage in the cohort was strong.

The cohort comprised around 690 healthy bone marrow donors. Cohort members were all nominally healthy when sampled, although unrecorded immune exposures were likely present. The donor was CMV seronegative and was included in the group of several hundred seronegative cohort members. A peripheral blood sample was collected from each donor, and TCR beta sequencing was performed on peripheral blood mononuclear cells. The Qiagen DNeasy Blood Extraction Kit was used to extract genomic DNA from the blood cell samples. Relative to germline, V is 6 bases shorter and J is 0 bases shorter, with 11 bases between their ends. The CDR1 and CDR2 encoded by the germline V gene are SQVTM and ANQGSEA. The CDR3 starts with the cysteine, ends with the phenylalanine, and has 13 residues. CDR3 DNA only is kept here, 39 bases in frame from base 1. Broader findings and caveats from the paper: Because counts were too low, seventeen rarely observed V segments, including chromosome 9 orphons, were excluded from the earlier analysis of under 650 of the donors. In vitro tests confirmed that a few of the cytomegalovirus-associated TCR beta chains recognize cytomegalovirus antigens. Cytomegalovirus status was reported to be diagnosed by the classifier with high specificity and sensitivity in both the original and validation cohorts. Broadly in line with IMGT annotations, most TCR beta V segments showed up in productive rearrangements about 87% or about 30% of the time in an earlier analysis of approximately 640 of the donors. In a later genetic analysis, a missense DCLRE1C variant was associated with V-gene and J-gene trimming of TCR beta chains, and the association was replicated in an independent cohort. Only TCR beta chains were sequenced in this cohort, and the absence of alpha or paired-chain data limited detectable features. A later analysis found that most CMV-associated TCR beta chains appeared HLA-restricted, with HLA associations seemingly driven largely by CMV exposure. The presence/absence analyses assumed that sequencing depth was roughly uniform across donors, and that assumption may not be true. CMV serostatus was the only immune exposure information available for the cohort. A later genetic analysis reported fewer N-insertions in productive TCRs among donors in an Asian-associated ancestry cluster than the roughly 700-donor mean. The 87-base-pair reads could not distinguish some IMGT-functional V segments, including TRBV6-2 and TRBV6-3, so those segments were excluded. The study listed 150 to 200 TCR beta chains as associated with cytomegalovirus. Linkage disequilibrium might explain the correlated functional status among segregating V segments, but an unknown experimental factor could not be ruled out. Specific HLA alleles were associated with over 15,000 TCR beta sequences at a false discovery rate of 0.05 in a later analysis. A group of highly shared sequence variants was considered likely to be a technical artifact of the sequencing pipeline. A later analysis found that TCR association rates varied across HLA loci, with DRB1 alleles showing the most associated TCRs and HLA-C alleles the fewest. Across donors, most TCR sequences were observed very rarely, whereas some public TCRs were present in many individuals. In a later analysis, several top co-occurrence clusters were reported to appear linked to parvovirus B19, influenza, CMV and Epstein-Barr virus. A further reported finding was that TCR beta sequences accurately predicted the HLA-A and HLA-B alleles for most subjects in the first cohort. It was suggested by the authors that the approach could potentially be generalized to other disease states and immunological phenotypes. Compared with equally common non-associated chains, HLA-associated TCR beta chains in a later analysis were more clonally expanded and had lower generation probabilities. Assigning TCR associations to individual alleles was difficult when HLA alleles, especially DR and DQ, strongly co-occurred. Because some donors lacked HLA typing at each locus, the association tests relied only on the typed subset.

The method was the immunoSEQ multiplex PCR assay. The multiplex PCR relied on a mix of 60 forward primers for TCR Vbeta segments and 13 reverse primers for TCR Jbeta segments. The CDR3 region of rearranged TCR beta genes was amplified from genomic DNA with a multiplex PCR assay. On the Illumina HiSeq System, the amplified TCR beta libraries were sequenced as 87-base-pair reads. The original methods were these. Across the 600 to 700 repertoires, a later analysis counted 60 million to 90 million unique TCR beta chains, around 11 million of which were shared by at least two donors. A nearest-neighbor algorithm error-corrected the raw reads and collapsed the reads into unique sequences, merging closely related sequences to remove PCR and sequencing errors. To assign V, D and J gene segments, CDR3 sequences were aligned to IMGT reference sequences. For a sequence to be retained, at least a six-nucleotide match to both a V gene segment and a J gene segment was required. Rearrangements were classified as productive when the CDR3 lacked stop codons and remained in frame with V and J, and all other rearrangements were classified as non-productive. CDR3 was defined according to IMGT convention as the region running from the second conserved V-encoded cysteine to the conserved J-encoded phenylalanine. In an earlier analysis of approximately 590 of the donors, sequences lacking an unambiguous match to a single V gene segment were excluded. In an earlier analysis of 587 of the donors, V segments were called functional above 56.7% productive rearrangements and were called segregating when the between-donor standard deviation exceeded 5%. A statistical classification framework was built for diagnosing cytomegalovirus status from the catalog of TCR beta chain sequences. In a later analysis, V and J genes were assigned by comparing TCR nucleotide sequences against IMGT/GENE-DB human TR gene sequences. In a later analysis, CDR3 sequences and most-parsimonious VDJ recombination scenarios were assigned using the TCRdist pipeline. In a later analysis, each TCR beta chain was defined by its CDR3 amino acid sequence together with its V-gene family, and reads without a unique V-gene family were excluded. To address suspected cross-contamination and a sequencing artifact, a later analysis removed over 500 highly shared, low-generation-probability nucleotide sequences. A later analysis calculated a clonal expansion index for each public chain from normalized within-repertoire ranks of inferred template counts. Generation probabilities in a later analysis came from a VDJ recombination model fitted to out-of-frame rearrangements, and those results were checked against IGoR. Hypergeometric tests were used in a later analysis to score TCR-TCR, TCR-HLA and TCR-CMV co-occurrence, with a repertoire-size bias correction applied to the TCR pairs. A later analysis estimated false discovery rates by permuting HLA or CMV assignments 20 times. In a later analysis, co-occurring TCRs were grouped with DBSCAN, and TCRdist sequence similarity was added when clustering was performed within HLA-allele-positive subsets. Co-occurrence clustering excluded repertoires with fewer than 30,000 or more than 120,000 public chains, plus five with anomalous nucleotide sharing. This is the immuneACCESS table as TCRdb keeps it, with only in-frame sequences that have V and J called. A part of the clones is gone; compared with another copy, unresolved V genes explain less than half, and the rest is unexplained. V and J calls and clone size are as listed in that table; D and trimming were resolved from the DNA. The table for this sample records 100,000 or so clones. The ten biggest clones cover roughly 3.4% of the sample.

Concerning this clone itself: No cognate antigen has been identified for it.

This TCR derives from a woman aged 30 to 39 in good health and CMV-seronegative. The chain is assembled from TRBV29-1 and TRBJ1-1; a weak D assignment points to TRBD1 (6 bases agree). Source material: PBMCs. The CDR3 protein: CSVSGVMNTEAFF. Read as DNA, the sequence is TGCAGCGTGTCAGGGGTTATGAACACTGAAGCTTTCTTT.